This T cell receptor beta chain was profiled in a study of OX40 agonist ivuxolimab in advanced cancers. Regarding the research as a whole: Ivuxolimab was a fully human IgG2 agonistic monoclonal antibody targeting the costimulatory receptor OX40 (CD134). Intravenous ivuxolimab was administered to patients every 2 weeks at six dose levels: 0.01, 0.1, 0.3, 1.5, 3 and 10 mg/kg. Of the approximately 54 dose-escalation patients, hepatocellular carcinoma was present in approximately 20, melanoma in around 15, renal cell carcinoma in 9 and head and neck cancer in 9. A male proportion of around 81% and a mean age of about 60 years, ranging from roughly 20 to 80, were recorded for the dose-escalation cohort. Patients were allowed to have had prior anti-PD-1, anti-PD-L1 or anti-CTLA-4 therapy, and approximately 40% of the dose-escalation patients had been treated with checkpoint inhibitors. Three dose-escalation patients achieved partial responses, one with hepatocellular carcinoma and two with cutaneous melanoma. The purpose of peripheral TCRbeta sequencing was to test whether ivuxolimab changed TCR sequence diversity and led to clonal T-cell expansion. The paper describes the monotherapy dose-escalation part (N of about 54 patients) of the phase I trial of ivuxolimab. Beyond this particular receptor, the publication reports: Clonal expansion of both CD4+ and CD8+ blood T cells was observed from baseline to week 6 at doses 0.1 to 3.0 mg/kg. Low levels of normalized T-cell clonal expansion were also shown by some nonresponding patients. The antigen specificity of the clonally expanded peripheral T cells was not determined. After ivuxolimab, more expanded clones were found on average in CD8+ T cells than in CD4+ T cells. In the 0.1-3.0 mg/kg groups, partial responders were among the patients with the lowest normalized peripheral clonal expansion, particularly in CD8+ T cells.

Patients with a history of autoimmune disease or receiving systemic immunosuppression were excluded from the trial. Peripheral blood for TCR sequencing was collected from all dose cohorts at baseline, on cycle 4 day 1, and on cycle 7 day 1. Samples were obtained from an open-label, multicenter, first-in-human phase I dose-escalation trial of ivuxolimab. Adults with locally advanced or metastatic head and neck squamous cell, hepatocellular, melanoma or renal cell carcinoma were enrolled in the trial. Before TCR sequencing, CD4+ T cells and CD8+ T cells were sorted from peripheral blood as separate populations. To sequence the TCRbeta CDR3 region, genomic DNA was isolated from the sorted cells. The immunoSEQ Assay was used to sequence the TCRbeta CDR3 regions. TCRdb holds this immuneACCESS table with in-frame rearrangements only. Some clones are missing; in checked studies, unresolved V genes explain under half, and the rest has no known cause. Counted in this sample were approximately 70,000 clones; approximately 90% of them appeared once. More than 0.4% of the sample is in the top ten clones.

Details on this clone: Its antigen specificity is not known. Base qualities are not at hand, and no much larger clone is one base apart.

The germline V gene gives CDR1 as SGHRS and CDR2 as YFSETQ. A distance of 11 bases separates the germline ends of V and J, which lose 1 base and 7 bases respectively. The CDR3 contains 14 residues, cysteine and phenylalanine counted. The retained sequence is limited to the CDR3, 42 bases, with the frame set at the first base. The chain employs TRBV5-1 and TRBJ2-2; the D gene cannot be named for sure. The sample here was CD4+ or CD8+ T cells sorted from blood, taken in a trial of the OX40 agonist ivuxolimab. The clonotype originates from an adult with an advanced solid tumor such as melanoma, head and neck, liver or kidney cancer. The DNA sequence is given as TGCGCCAGCAGCTTGACTATTACTAACGGGGAGCTGTTTTTT. Its translation reads: CASSLTITNGELFF.